This T cell receptor (beta chain) was profiled in a study of shared clonotypes between healthy human individuals. At the level of the study: Sampling drew on donors who were a couple of women and a few men aged 18 to 49.

CDR3 size: 16 residues. The germline CDR1 and CDR2 sequences are MDHEN and SYDVKM. Trimming cost V 5 bases and J 0 bases, with 16 bases left between them. Worth noting for this clone: Its antigen remains unknown.

Deep-level assay runs were performed. Sequencing was performed with immunoSEQ multiplex PCR; in TCRdb, only in-frame clones are kept and a portion is missing. The sample holds about 980,000 clones; 60% to 85% are singletons and the top ten take around 1.4%. Study outcomes and limitations: Only blood samples were collected, and tissue repertoires likely differ. Generally, estimated richness proved larger in naive subsets than it did in memory subsets.

V usage is TRBV28 and J usage is TRBJ2-5, with D perhaps TRBD1 or TRBD2 (6 bases each). The sequence came from a man younger than 35 in good health. What was sequenced was memory CD4+ T cells sorted from blood. Subset meaning: CD45RA-negative fraction. This CDR3 is CASSAERRGYQETQYF. The CDR3 coding sequence is TGTGCCAGCAGTGCCGAAAGGAGGGGGTACCAAGAGACCCAGTACTTC.